This TCR beta chain was sequenced in a study of cytomegalovirus exposure and HLA in healthy donors. V lost 7 bases to trimming and J lost 9 bases; unmatched junction nucleotides: 7. CDR1 is WSHSY, CDR2 SAAADI, per germline. There are 12 residues in the CDR3. The PCR had 60 Vbeta and 13 Jbeta primers. Authors' processing steps: Unique TCR beta chains numbered about 80 million in a later analysis, with around 10 million shared. Measured with immunoSEQ multiplex PCR; TCRdb has only the in-frame clones, and not every one. V and J calls and clone size are copied from that table; D and trimming were computed from the DNA. The sample shows 200,000 to 250,000 clones, almost 80% of them seen only once.

The chain employs TRBV10-2 and TRBJ2-7, with 9 bases that match TRBD2. The receptor was isolated from a male donor in good health and CMV-seronegative. Material: PBMCs. CDR3: CASTSGTAAQYF. For the CDR3, the DNA is TGCGCCAGCACTAGCGGGACGGCGGCGCAGTACTTC.